Below are 29 T cell receptor beta chains sequenced from a single sample in a study of T-cell memory formation after mild COVID-19. In TCRdb, the 5' RACE reads were re-called with MiXCR into one record per CDR3 protein. This sample has 150,000 to 200,000 distinct CDR3 sequences; 14% occur once, and the top ten carry around 14%. Material for sequencing was PBMCs or a T cell subset sorted from them (not recorded which). The origin of the receptors is an adult woman who had mild COVID-19 (a few samples of this study predate the infection). Cell type and time point are not known.

The genes are TRBV29-1 and TRBJ2-3; D might be TRBD1 or TRBD2, each matching 6 bases. The germline CDR1 and CDR2 sequences are SQVTM and ANQGSEA. The CDR3 spans 13 residues. The germline V and J ends were trimmed by 4 bases and 0 bases, with 8 bases remaining between them. The CDR3 DNA reads as TGCAGCGTTGGGGGGGCAAGCACAGATACGCAGTATTTT. Protein: CSVGGASTDTQYF.

A few counts support this clonotype. The chain has TRBV2 and TRBJ2-3, with D tentatively TRBD1 or TRBD2 (6 bases each). The germline gives CDR1 SNHLY, CDR2 FYNNEI. The CDR3 is 16 amino acids. Trimming removed 4 bases from V and 4 bases from J, with 18 bases in between. This CDR3 reads CASSVRDKGGADTQYF. In DNA form, the CDR3 reads TGTGCCAGCAGTGTTCGGGACAAGGGGGGAGCAGATACGCAGTATTTT.

This clonotype showed up many times. The CDR3 bases are TGCGCCAGCAGCCACCTCTTATGGGCAGGGTCAACGGCGGGTACTGAAGCTTTCTTT. This encodes CASSHLLWAGSTAGTEAFF. This sequence joins TRBV4-1 and TRBJ1-1; maybe TRBD1 (5 bases). The V gene's germline CDR1 is MGHRA and CDR2 YSYEKL. Between the trimmed V and J ends, which lost 3 bases and 5 bases, there was a span of 28 bases. There are 19 residues in the CDR3.

The J gene is TRBJ2-1, the V gene TRBV9; TRBD2 agrees at 12 bases. Trimming at V came to 6 bases and at J to 5 bases, leaving 6 bases not matched to a gene. Germline CDR1 reads SGDLS; CDR2 reads YYNGEE. The CDR3 sequence is 15 residues long. This chain's CDR3 is CASTPSGGAHNEQFF. As DNA, the CDR3 is TGTGCCAGCACACCTAGCGGGGGGGCCCACAATGAGCAGTTCTTC.

The chain couples TRBV18 to TRBJ1-5, with 11 bases lining up with TRBD1. The CDR3 has 16 amino acids. V was clipped by 1 base and J by 6 bases; unmatched bases: 5. Germline CDR1 is KGHSH and CDR2 is LQKENI. CDR3 sequence (DNA): TGTGCCAGCTCACCACGGACAGGGGGCCAGACTCAGCCCCAGCATTTT. Protein sequence: CASSPRTGGQTQPQHF.

This rearrangement joins TRBV7-2 to TRBJ1-2, with 9 bases that match TRBD1. The CDR3 has 14 amino acids. Germline V gene sequence: CDR1 SGHTA, CDR2 FQGNSA. The trim removed 4 bases at V and 6 bases at J, leaving 6 bases unmatched. The CDR3 region has the DNA TGTGCCAGCAGCTCCCGGGACAGGGTCCATGGCTACACCTTC. Amino acid sequence: CASSSRDRVHGYTF.

The genes are TRBV29-1 and TRBJ1-2; D gene ambiguous. CDR1 and CDR2 from the germline V gene are SQVTM and ANQGSEA. Between the trimmed V and J ends, which lost 0 bases and 4 bases, there was a span of 6 bases. CDR3 length: 12 amino acids. The CDR3 sequence: CSVEEGSYGYTF. CDR3 bases: TGCAGCGTTGAAGAGGGCAGCTATGGCTACACCTTC.

This clonotype was found a few times. This chain connects TRBV18 to TRBJ2-1, with TRBD2 matching 12 bases. Germline-derived CDR1 and CDR2 are KGHSH and LQKENI. The CDR3 has 14 amino acids. V trimming: 2 bases; J trimming: 10 bases; junction bases outside the gene matches: 3. Here the CDR3 reads CASSPATSGGEQFF. CDR3 bases: TGTGCCAGCTCACCAGCGACTAGCGGGGGAGAGCAGTTCTTC.

This clonotype was observed a few times. The chain links TRBV2 to TRBJ2-3; D assignment may be TRBD1 or TRBD2 (5 bases each). This CDR3 is 14 amino acids long. Trimming removed 0 bases from V and 8 bases from J, with 12 bases in between. Germline CDR1 and CDR2: SNHLY and FYNNEI. CDR3 DNA sequence: TGTGCCAGCAGTGAAGCCCTTAAGGGGAGTACGCAGTATTTT. Protein sequence: CASSEALKGSTQYF.

This clonotype was seen at least ten times. The rearrangement joins TRBV12-3 or TRBV12-4 to TRBJ2-1, with 16 bases lining up with TRBD2. This CDR3 contains 17 residues. J was trimmed by 11 bases and V by 6 bases; bases with no gene match: 13. The CDR3 region is CASSPGTSGRGGSQQFF. In DNA form, the CDR3 reads TGTGCCAGCAGCCCCGGGACTAGCGGGAGGGGAGGGTCCCAGCAGTTCTTC.

V usage is TRBV11-2 and J usage is TRBJ2-7, with 12 nucleotides matching TRBD2. This CDR3 has 20 residues. With V trimmed by 3 bases and J by 2 bases, 17 bases remained unmatched. The germline gives CDR1 SGHAT, CDR2 FQNNGV. CDR3 in DNA: TGTGCCAGCAGCTTTCCCCCCCCTAGCGGGAGGGCACTGCTTACCTACGAGCAGTACTTC. Translating gives CASSFPPPSGRALLTYEQYF.

This sequence joins TRBV18 and TRBJ1-2, with D tentatively TRBD1 (6 bases). The V end was cut by 3 bases, the J end by 7 bases, with 12 bases between. The germline CDR1 and CDR2 sequences are KGHSH and LQKENI. This CDR3 contains 13 residues. The CDR3 DNA follows: TGTGCCAGCTCACCTTACCGACAGGTTGGCTACACCTTC. It yields the protein CASSPYRQVGYTF.

This clonotype has at least ten counts. The gene calls are TRBV7-2 and TRBJ2-1, with D hard to call. The germline gives CDR1 SGHTA, CDR2 FQGNSA. V was shortened by 3 bases and J by 8 bases, with 11 bases between the two germline ends. CDR3 length: 13 amino acids. This CDR3 reads CASSFFGLDEQFF. CDR3 DNA sequence: TGTGCCAGCAGCTTTTTTGGGTTGGATGAGCAGTTCTTC.

The chain has TRBV15 and TRBJ1-1; D is unresolved. Looked up from germline, CDR1 is LNHNV and CDR2 is YYDKDF (reference sequence). V lost 1 base to trimming and J lost 4 bases, with 7 bases between them. The CDR3 extends over 13 amino acids. The CDR3 DNA reads TGTGCCACCAGCAGAGCTCACCTCACTGAAGCTTTCTTT. Protein: CATSRAHLTEAFF.

This chain links TRBV5-1 with TRBJ2-5; D possibly corresponds to TRBD1 (6 bases). The CDR3 spans 16 residues. V shed 1 base and J shed 2 bases, with 15 bases lying between them. In germline, CDR1 is SGHRS, CDR2 YFSETQ. CDR3 in amino acids: CASSLLGSGAQETQYF. The CDR3 region has the DNA TGCGCCAGCAGCTTGCTTGGCTCAGGGGCACAAGAGACCCAGTACTTC.

This chain uses TRBV12-3 or TRBV12-4 with TRBJ1-1; TRBD1 is a possible D gene (5 bases). The CDR3 contains 14 residues. The V end was cut by 1 base, the J end by 6 bases, with 12 bases between. The CDR3 DNA is TGTGCCAGCAGTTTAGGGGGGGAAGGGTCTGAAGCTTTCTTT. It translates to CASSLGGEGSEAFF.

This clonotype has more than one count but fewer than ten. This rearrangement joins TRBV4-1 to TRBJ1-1, with D unclear. The V end lost 1 base, the J end lost 5 bases, and 8 bases lay between the germline ends. The CDR3 spans 13 residues. Germline-derived CDR1 and CDR2 are MGHRA and YSYEKL. The CDR3 coding sequence is TGCGCCAGCAGCCAAGGCCCTGGGACTGAAGCTTTCTTT. Translation: CASSQGPGTEAFF.

This clonotype turned up a few times. V is TRBV5-1 and J is TRBJ2-7, with 9 bases matching TRBD1. The V gene's germline CDR1 is SGHRS and CDR2 YFSETQ. The J segment lost 1 base and the V segment lost 0 bases, leaving 2 bases of the junction unmatched. This CDR3 contains 15 residues. The CDR3 nucleotides read TGCGCCAGCAGCTTGGGGGGGACAGGGTCCTACGAGCAGTACTTC. Its protein is CASSLGGTGSYEQYF.

V is TRBV20-1 and J is TRBJ2-7; 8 bases map to TRBD1. Germline CDR1 and CDR2: DFQATT and SNEGSKA (reference sequence). The CDR3 sequence is 15 residues long. The ends lost 1 base at V and 3 bases at J; junction bases unmatched: 8. The DNA for the CDR3 is TGCAGTGCTAGAGGCCGACAGGGGCCAGGCTACGAGCAGTACTTC. Encoded protein: CSARGRQGPGYEQYF.

This clonotype was seen only a few times. The rearrangement joins TRBV25-1 to TRBJ2-7; TRBD2 might be the D (6 bases). CDR3 size: 16 residues. V shed 1 base and J shed 0 bases, with 13 bases lying between them. The germline CDR1 and CDR2 sequences are MGHDK and SYGVNS. Here the CDR3 reads CASSEWGVGDSYEQYF. The CDR3 nucleotides are TGTGCCAGCAGTGAATGGGGGGTGGGGGACTCCTACGAGCAGTACTTC.

The chain has TRBV2 and TRBJ2-3, with 7 bases identical to TRBD1. The CDR3 runs 14 residues. Germline V gene data show CDR1 as SNHLY and CDR2 as FYNNEI. J lost 6 bases, V lost 6 bases, and 9 bases had no gene match. CDR3 region: CASSVGQPSDTQYF. CDR3 nucleotide sequence: TGTGCCAGCAGCGTGGGACAGCCTAGCGATACGCAGTATTTT.

This clonotype appeared a few times. The V call is TRBV3-1, the J call TRBJ2-1; D unresolved. The ends were cut back, 0 bases at V and 4 bases at J, with 4 bases in the middle. This CDR3 is built from 13 residues. CDR1 LGHDT and CDR2 YNNKEL come from the germline V gene (reference sequence). The CDR3 reads CASSQDRYNEQFF. In DNA, the CDR3 is TGTGCCAGCAGCCAAGACAGGTACAATGAGCAGTTCTTC.

The chain employs TRBV6-6 and TRBJ2-7; 8 nucleotides align to TRBD1. The CDR3 contains 15 residues. The trim removed 4 bases at V and 2 bases at J, leaving 7 bases unmatched. Germline V CDR1 and CDR2: MNHNY, SVGAGI (reference sequence). CDR3: CASSLDRESPYEQYF. In DNA, the CDR3 is TGTGCCAGCAGTTTGGACAGGGAGTCCCCCTACGAGCAGTACTTC.

The table lists this clonotype with a count of one. The chain uses TRBV12-3 or TRBV12-4 and TRBJ2-1; 7 bases align to TRBD2. With 3 bases clipped from V and 1 base from J, the junction kept 6 bases outside the gene matches. The CDR3 spans 16 residues. The DNA for the CDR3 is TGTGCCAGCAGTTTTTTGGGAGGGCGTTCCTACAATGAGCAGTTCTTC. It is translated as CASSFLGGRSYNEQFF.

This chain joins TRBV7-8 and TRBJ2-3, with 8 bases lining up with TRBD1. The CDR3 loop spans 14 amino acids. With V trimmed by 6 bases and J by 6 bases, 8 bases remained unmatched. Germline V CDR1 and CDR2: SGHVS, FQNEAQ. CDR3 sequence (DNA): TGTGCCAGCAGTTCCGGGACAGGCGGTGATACGCAGTATTTT. Its translation: CASSSGTGGDTQYF.

The chain employs TRBV19 and TRBJ1-5; 9 positions match TRBD1. Unmatched junction bases numbered 5, after V lost 3 bases and J lost 5 bases. This CDR3 region has 15 residues. From germline, CDR1 is LNHDA and CDR2 SQIVND (reference sequence). The DNA for the CDR3 is TGTGCCAGTAGTATTGGACAGGGGTACTATCAGCCCCAGCATTTT. Translating gives CASSIGQGYYQPQHF.

This clonotype was found a few times. The gene calls are TRBV20-1 and TRBJ2-4; weak D call: TRBD1 (6 bases). The CDR3 has 13 amino acids. The V end lost 7 bases, the J end lost 1 base, and 11 bases lay between the germline ends. Germline lookup yields CDR1 DFQATT and CDR2 SNEGSKA (reference sequence). The CDR3 nucleotides are TGCAGTGTTACGGACAGTGCCAAAAACATTCAGTACTTC. Protein sequence: CSVTDSAKNIQYF.

This clonotype was detected a few times. The gene calls are TRBV7-7 and TRBJ1-4; 7 positions agree with TRBD1. With 5 bases clipped from V and 8 bases from J, the junction kept 14 bases outside the gene matches. This CDR3 is 16 amino acids long. The germline V gene has CDR1 SSHAT and CDR2 FNYEAQ (reference sequence). The CDR3 sequence: CASSPAPTGDFEKLFF. In nucleotides, the CDR3 is TGTGCCAGCAGCCCAGCCCCTACAGGGGACTTCGAAAAACTGTTTTTT.

The V gene is TRBV2, the J gene TRBJ2-7; 8 bases map to TRBD1. CDR1 and CDR2 from the germline V gene are SNHLY and FYNNEI. The J segment lost 0 bases and the V segment lost 11 bases, leaving 15 bases of the junction unmatched. This CDR3 is built from 16 residues. Here the CDR3 DNA reads TGTGCCGCCCTCGCGGAAGGAACAGGGGGCTCCTACGAGCAGTACTTC. Translating it yields CAALAEGTGGSYEQYF.